The 30 T cell receptor beta chains in this list originate from one sample, sequenced in a study of beta chain features in type 1 diabetes. Study-level findings and limits: Shorter TCRB CDR3s, moderately but significantly so, marked every one of the four CD4+ subsets in Type 1 diabetes patients.

Their specific antigens are unknown. Sequencing targeted expressed TCRB transcripts, as all isolated RNA had been reverse transcribed. Clones were read by immunoSEQ multiplex PCR, and TCRdb kept only the in-frame ones, dropping some. The table lists a few hundred thousand clones, roughly an eighth of them singletons. Sequencing used naive CD4+ T cells from blood. The receptors derive from a young woman with type 1 diabetes.

V is TRBV9 and J is TRBJ1-1, with D unresolved. Trimming shortened V by 4 bases and J by 0 bases, and 13 bases separated the two germline ends. The CDR3 spans 15 residues. Germline CDR1 SGDLS, CDR2 YYNGEE. CDR3 nucleotide sequence: TGTGCCAGCAGCCAAGGAAGAACAGTGAACACTGAAGCTTTCTTT. It is translated as CASSQGRTVNTEAFF.

With respect to this clone: Distinct nucleotide sequences in the sample also encode this CDR3. The CDR3 DNA sequence: TGTGCCAGCAGTGAGGCGGGGGGGTCCTACAATGAGCAGTTCTTC. This gives the protein CASSEAGGSYNEQFF. This sequence joins TRBV2 and TRBJ2-1; 9 positions agree with TRBD2. The CDR3 covers 15 residues. Per germline, CDR1 SNHLY and CDR2 FYNNEI. V trimming: 3 bases; J trimming: 1 base; junction bases outside the gene matches: 1.

The J gene is TRBJ2-7, the V gene TRBV27; TRBD1 aligns across 12 bases. The CDR3 is 15 residues long. V was clipped by 3 bases and J by 7 bases; unmatched bases: 7. In germline, CDR1 is MNHEY, CDR2 SMNVEV (reference sequence). The CDR3 reads CASSFGDRGLGEQYF. DNA of the CDR3: TGTGCCAGCAGTTTCGGGGACAGGGGGCTGGGGGAGCAGTACTTC.

This clone was picked up a small number of times. The CDR3 loop is CASSLGQGLYGYTF. CDR3 nucleotides: TGTGCCAGCAGCTTAGGACAGGGGCTCTATGGCTACACCTTC. V and J are TRBV5-4 and TRBJ1-2, with 9 bases aligning to TRBD1. The CDR3 is 14 residues long. The germline CDR1 and CDR2 sequences are SGHNT and YYREEE (reference sequence). Unmatched junction bases numbered 3, after V lost 2 bases and J lost 4 bases.

V gene TRBV6-5 combines with J gene TRBJ1-4; D is perhaps TRBD1 (5 bases). CDR3 length: 15 amino acids. The germline CDR1 and CDR2 sequences are MNHEY and SVGAGI. The germline V and J ends were trimmed by 6 bases and 1 base, with 12 bases remaining between them. This CDR3 is CASRAAGRTNEKLFF. The CDR3 coding sequence is TGTGCCAGCAGAGCAGCAGGGCGAACTAATGAAAAACTGTTTTTT.

This clone was seen a handful of times. The chain couples TRBV30 to TRBJ2-4; D is undetermined. V was trimmed by 4 bases and J by 6 bases, leaving 13 bases between them. CDR1 is GTSNPN and CDR2 is SVGIG in the germline V gene (reference sequence). The CDR3 extends over 13 amino acids. CDR3 sequence: CAWMPAGRNIQYF. The CDR3 DNA is TGTGCCTGGATGCCGGCAGGAAGAAACATTCAGTACTTC.

This clone has a handful of counts. The chain employs TRBV7-9 and TRBJ2-7; TRBD2 matches 11 bases. Germline trimming cut 4 bases from V and 3 bases from J; bases unmatched to any gene: 5. CDR3 length equals 15 residues. Germline CDR1 reads SEHNR; CDR2 reads FQNEAQ (reference sequence). CDR3 sequence reads: CASSWGGTSGYEQYF. The CDR3 DNA reads as TGTGCCAGCAGCTGGGGGGGGACTAGCGGCTACGAGCAGTACTTC.

This clone was counted a few times. J is TRBJ2-5 and V is TRBV4-1; D unclear. The ends were cut back, 7 bases at V and 2 bases at J, with 11 bases in the middle. The CDR3 spans 13 residues. Germline lookup yields CDR1 MGHRA and CDR2 YSYEKL. The CDR3 loop is CASTSPGQETQYF. CDR3 DNA: TGCGCCAGCACCTCTCCCGGGCAAGAGACCCAGTACTTC.

This clone was detected only a few times. This rearrangement joins TRBV5-6 to TRBJ2-1, with TRBD1 identical over 7 bases. The CDR3 is 11 residues long. The V segment lost 4 bases and the J segment 11 bases; nucleotides outside the gene matches: 3. Germline CDR1 is SGHDT and CDR2 is YYEEEE. CDR3 region: CASSQTGKQFF. Here the CDR3 DNA reads TGTGCCAGCAGCCAGACAGGGAAGCAGTTCTTC.

This clone was seen only a few times. This chain joins TRBV18 and TRBJ2-1; 10 nucleotides line up with TRBD2. CDR3 length: 15 residues. V dropped 5 bases and J dropped 7; count of bases not matched to a gene: 8. The germline gives CDR1 KGHSH, CDR2 LQKENI. This CDR3 is CASSESTSGMNEQFF. CDR3 DNA: TGTGCCAGCTCAGAATCTACTAGCGGGATGAATGAGCAGTTCTTC.

CDR3 sequence reads: CASSPRRAGGPFF. CDR3 coding DNA: TGTGCCAGCAGCCCCCGCCGGGCAGGGGGGCCGTTCTTC. V usage is TRBV7-2 and J usage is TRBJ2-1, with D perhaps matching TRBD1 (7 bases). CDR3 size: 13 residues. Deletions cut 5 bases from V and 15 bases from J, with 20 bases between. Germline-derived CDR1 and CDR2 are SGHTA and FQGNSA. The variable domain in full, with the rest retrieved from reference TRBV7-2 and TRBJ2-1, is GAGVSQSPSNKVTEKGKDVELRCDPISGHTALYWYRQSLGQGLEFLIYFQGNSAPDKSGLPSDRFSAERTGGSVSTLTIQRTQQEDSAVYLCASSPRRAGGPFFGPGTRLTVL.

This chain joins TRBV9 and TRBJ1-1, with D possibly matching TRBD1 (6 bases). CDR3 length: 16 residues. CDR1 and CDR2 from the germline V gene are SGDLS and YYNGEE. V shed 3 bases and J shed 0 bases, with 15 bases lying between them. CDR3 DNA sequence: TGTGCCAGCAGCGGTAGACAGGACCGCATGAACACTGAAGCTTTCTTT. Residues: CASSGRQDRMNTEAFF.

This clone was observed a handful of times. The rearrangement links TRBV18 to TRBJ2-7; 11 positions match TRBD2. Germline assignment: CDR1 KGHSH and CDR2 LQKENI. The CDR3 runs to 16 residues. Trimming at V came to 2 bases and at J to 2 bases, leaving 5 bases not matched to a gene. The CDR3 DNA follows: TGTGCCAGCTCACCAAAAGGACTAGCGGGCACCTACGAGCAGTACTTC. Amino acid sequence: CASSPKGLAGTYEQYF.

This clone was detected only a few times. This chain uses TRBV19 with TRBJ2-1; D possibly corresponds to TRBD2 (6 bases). Germline CDR1 and CDR2: LNHDA and SQIVND (reference sequence). There are 15 residues in the CDR3. V lost 8 bases, J lost 6 bases, and 20 bases lay in between. The CDR3, as DNA: TGTGCCAGTTCCCCTAGACTAGATATGGGCAATGAGCAGTTCTTC. Translating gives CASSPRLDMGNEQFF.

This clone occurred a few times. This sequence joins TRBV5-6 and TRBJ2-5; TRBD2 matches 9 bases. Looked up from germline, CDR1 is SGHDT and CDR2 is YYEEEE. Germline trimming cut 0 bases from V and 4 bases from J; bases unmatched to any gene: 4. The CDR3 runs to 15 residues. The CDR3 DNA is TGTGCCAGCAGCTTGGACCTAGCGGGGTCAGAGACCCAGTACTTC. Translated: CASSLDLAGSETQYF. Full variable domain (remainder filled in from reference TRBV5-6 and TRBJ2-5): DAGVTQSPTHLIKTRGQQVTLRCSPKSGHDTVSWYQQALGQGPQFIFQYYEEEERQRGNFPDRFSGHQFPNYSSELNVNALLLGDSALYLCASSLDLAGSETQYFGPGTRLLVL.

The CDR3 DNA sequence: TGCAGCGGGGGGGGGAACACTGAAGCTTTCTTT. Translated, it gives CSGGGNTEAFF. The gene calls are TRBV29-1 and TRBJ1-1; possibly TRBD1 for D (5 bases). Germline V gene lookup returns CDR1 SQVTM and CDR2 ANQGSEA. Deletions cut 7 bases from V and 1 base from J, with 7 bases between. The CDR3 loop spans 11 amino acids. The full variable domain, its missing parts supplied by reference TRBV29-1 and TRBJ1-1, is SAVISQKPSRDICQRGTSLTIQCQVDSQVTMMFWYRQQPGQSLTLIATANQGSEATYESGFVIDKFPISRPNLTFSTLTVSNMSPEDSSIYLCSGGGNTEAFFGQGTRLTVV.

The sample holds a few counts of this clone. The V and J genes are TRBV2 and TRBJ2-1; D uncertain. Trimming shortened V by 8 bases and J by 5 bases, and 7 bases separated the two germline ends. The germline CDR1 and CDR2 sequences are SNHLY and FYNNEI. This CDR3 has 11 amino acids. CDR3 sequence (DNA): TGTGCCAGCCGACGGGACAATGAGCAGTTCTTC. Translating gives CASRRDNEQFF.

This chain links TRBV18 with TRBJ1-1; 8 bases are a match to TRBD1. Germline V CDR1 and CDR2: KGHSH, LQKENI. CDR3 length equals 16 residues. Trimming removed 6 bases from V and 1 base from J; junction bases left unmatched: 10. DNA of the CDR3: TGTGCCAGCTCGCAACAGGGGGTTCCGGGGAACACTGAAGCTTTCTTT. Its protein product is CASSQQGVPGNTEAFF.

This clone has a handful of counts. V and J are TRBV5-4 and TRBJ1-1, with TRBD1 identical over 9 bases. CDR3 length: 15 amino acids. Germline assignment: CDR1 SGHNT and CDR2 YYREEE (reference sequence). J was trimmed by 4 bases and V by 0 bases; bases with no gene match: 4. CDR3 bases: TGTGCCAGCAGCTTGGTGATGGGACAGGGCACTGAAGCTTTCTTT. This translates into CASSLVMGQGTEAFF. Based on the CDR3 plus reference TRBV5-4 and TRBJ1-1, the full variable domain is ETGVTQSPTHLIKTRGQQVTLRCSSQSGHNTVSWYQQALGQGPQFIFQYYREEENGRGNFPPRFSGLQFPNYSSELNVNALELDDSALYLCASSLVMGQGTEAFFGQGTRLTVV.

The genes are TRBV5-4 and TRBJ2-7, with 7 positions matching TRBD1. The V segment lost 4 bases and the J segment 1 base; nucleotides outside the gene matches: 5. The CDR3 spans 14 residues. Germline V gene lookup returns CDR1 SGHNT and CDR2 YYREEE (reference sequence). CDR3 region: CASSPGDRSYEQYF. Here the CDR3 DNA reads TGTGCCAGCAGCCCCGGGGACAGATCCTACGAGCAGTACTTC.

This clone was observed a handful of times. CDR3 coding DNA: TGTGCCACGGCAGGGGTATCTGGGGCCAACGTCCTGACTTTC. Its protein is CATAGVSGANVLTF. V gene TRBV6-6 combines with J gene TRBJ2-6; a weak D match, TRBD1 (6 bases). The CDR3 consists of 14 residues. Germline V gene data show CDR1 as MNHNY and CDR2 as SVGAGI (reference sequence). V dropped 10 bases and J dropped 1 base, with 11 bases sitting between them.

This clone was seen only a few times. The rearrangement links TRBV28 to TRBJ2-3; perhaps TRBD2 as D (5 bases). Germline V CDR1 and CDR2: MDHEN, SYDVKM. Trimming pared 6 bases from V and 6 bases from J, leaving 10 bases between. The CDR3 runs 12 residues. Written as DNA, the CDR3 is TGTGCCAGCAGCCGAGCGGTGGATACGCAGTATTTT. As protein: CASSRAVDTQYF.

This clone was seen more than once but under ten times. The chain has TRBV30 and TRBJ1-2; D unresolved. Trimming cost V 8 bases and J 2 bases, with 9 bases left between them. The CDR3 runs 11 residues. The germline V gene has CDR1 GTSNPN and CDR2 SVGIG (reference sequence). The CDR3 region is CARGQNYGYTF. Written as DNA, the CDR3 is TGTGCCCGCGGGCAGAACTATGGCTACACCTTC. Full variable domain (missing parts from reference TRBV30 and TRBJ1-2): SQTIHQWPATLVQPVGSPLSLECTVEGTSNPNLYWYRQAAGRGLQLLFYSVGIGQISSEVPQNLSASRPQDRQFILSSKKLLLSDSGFYLCARGQNYGYTFGSGTRLTVV.

This chain joins TRBV28 and TRBJ2-7, with TRBD1 matching over 7 bases. This CDR3 is 12 amino acids long. The junction had 6 bases not matched to a gene; V was cut back by 6 bases and J by 7 bases. Germline-derived CDR1 and CDR2 are MDHEN and SYDVKM. The CDR3 loop is CASRTTGVEQYF. The CDR3 region has the DNA TGTGCCAGCAGGACTACAGGGGTTGAGCAGTACTTC.

This chain links TRBV2 with TRBJ1-1; D remains unclear. Germline lookup yields CDR1 SNHLY and CDR2 FYNNEI. This CDR3 comprises 13 residues. V was cut by 8 bases and J by 1 base, with 11 bases left in between. In DNA, the CDR3 is TGTGCCAGCCGAATCGCGGGGAACACTGAAGCTTTCTTT. It is translated as CASRIAGNTEAFF.

This clone came up a few times. The chain has TRBV28 and TRBJ2-1; tentatively, D is TRBD2 (5 bases). From germline, CDR1 is MDHEN and CDR2 SYDVKM. V lost 7 bases and J lost 2, with 12 bases in between. This CDR3 has 14 residues. CDR3 bases: TGTGCCAGCATTAGCGCCTACCCCTACAATGAGCAGTTCTTC. Translation gives CASISAYPYNEQFF. Variable domain in full (rest from reference TRBV28 and TRBJ2-1): DVKVTQSSRYLVKRTGEKVFLECVQDMDHENMFWYRQDPGLGLRLIYFSYDVKMKEKGDIPEGYSVSREKKERFSLILESASTNQTSMYLCASISAYPYNEQFFGPGTRLTVL.

The chain combines TRBV9 with TRBJ2-1, with 8 bases fitting TRBD2. The V gene end was trimmed by 0 bases and the J gene end by 3 bases; junction bases not matched to a gene: 5. Per the germline V gene, CDR1 is SGDLS and CDR2 is YYNGEE. CDR3 size: 16 residues. DNA for the CDR3: TGTGCCAGCAGCGTAGGCAGCGGGAGAGGCTACAATGAGCAGTTCTTC. Translating gives CASSVGSGRGYNEQFF.

The chain has TRBV7-8 and TRBJ1-5; D gene ambiguous. The V end was cut by 3 bases, the J end by 6 bases, with 15 bases between. CDR3 length equals 15 residues. Germline CDR1 SGHVS, CDR2 FQNEAQ. CDR3 protein: CASSFSPVRGQPQHF. The CDR3, as DNA: TGTGCCAGCAGCTTCAGTCCCGTCCGTGGTCAGCCCCAGCATTTT.

This clone was picked up a small number of times. The chain combines TRBV30 with TRBJ1-2; no reliable D call. CDR1 and CDR2 from the germline V gene are GTSNPN and SVGIG (reference sequence). The V end lost 4 bases, the J end lost 8 bases, and 14 bases lay between the germline ends. The CDR3 is made up of 12 amino acids. The CDR3 loop is CAWTMAPGGYTF. In DNA form, the CDR3 reads TGTGCCTGGACTATGGCCCCGGGAGGCTACACCTTC.

The rearrangement joins TRBV7-2 to TRBJ2-1; 8 bases line up with TRBD2. The CDR3 runs 14 residues. Germline lookup yields CDR1 SGHTA and CDR2 FQGNSA. V was pared by 4 bases and J by 10 bases, with 9 bases of the junction left unmatched. CDR3 region: CASSSSGTRSEQFF. The CDR3, as DNA: TGTGCCAGCAGCTCCTCCGGGACTAGGAGCGAGCAGTTCTTC.